The source of this T cell receptor beta chain is a study of T cells in Graves' hyperthyroidism and ophthalmopathy. Study-level results: Also found in blood were most expanded thyroid clonotypes above 0.001. Model-based prediction identified ophthalmopathy a median approximately 6 months prior to its onset.

Newly diagnosed hyperthyroidism, duration under 2 months, in patients aged 18 to 65. Uncontrolled infection, other autoimmune disease, pregnancy or lactation disqualified patients from enrolment. V was pared by 3 bases and J by 6 bases, with 12 bases between. Looked up from germline, CDR1 is KGHSH and CDR2 is LQKENI. The CDR3 covers 13 residues. The source material, RNA transcripts, was used to amplify TCR beta CDR3 regions. A first-round RT-PCR of the TCR CDR3 used the HTBI primer set. TCRdb independently ran MiXCR on the multiplex PCR reads; one entry per CDR3 protein. Of around 450,000 distinct CDR3 sequences in the sample, roughly an eighth were seen once. This clonotype has a count of ten or more. Its target is unknown.

V and J are TRBV18 and TRBJ2-7; TRBD2 is a possible D gene (5 bases). The material sequenced was blood. The sequence was obtained from a woman younger than 35 with Graves' hyperthyroidism. In DNA, the CDR3 is TGTGCCAGCTCACCTCTCGCGGGTCGCGAGCAGTACTTC. Residues: CASSPLAGREQYF.